The 10 T cell receptor beta chains below all came from one sample that was sequenced in a study of sequential checkpoint blockade in melanoma. The repertoire was sequenced with immunoSEQ multiplex PCR; TCRdb's copy has only in-frame clones and lacks some. The table records 20,000 to 25,000 clones, around 80% of them present only once. Treatment reported: randomized to nivolumab then ipilimumab (arm A) or the reverse (arm B). The input for sequencing was CD8+ T cells sorted from blood (inferred from file names), taken from a patient given nivolumab and ipilimumab in sequence. The receptors originated from a human donor with melanoma.

The chain employs TRBV7-2 and TRBJ2-6; D may be TRBD1 (5 bases). The V and J ends lost 5 bases and 4 bases respectively, with 9 bases between them. Germline lookup yields CDR1 SGHTA and CDR2 FQGNSA. CDR3 length equals 14 residues. The chain's CDR3 is CASSAGYGANVLTF. CDR3 bases: TGTGCCAGCAGCGCAGGGTACGGGGCCAACGTCCTGACTTTC.

This clone was seen more than once but under ten times. This chain joins TRBV7-2 and TRBJ2-7, with D maybe TRBD2 (5 bases). Germline V gene sequence: CDR1 SGHTA, CDR2 FQGNSA. Between the trimmed V and J ends, which lost 1 base and 6 bases, there was a span of 13 bases. The CDR3 totals 14 residues. In nucleotides, the CDR3 is TGTGCCAGCAGCTTAGTGGGAGCAATAGGCGAGCAGTACTTC. As protein: CASSLVGAIGEQYF.

The chain carries TRBV29-1 and TRBJ2-1; TRBD2 aligns across 16 bases. Germline CDR1 is SQVTM and CDR2 is ANQGSEA. The CDR3 is made up of 17 amino acids. The ends lost 2 bases at V and 5 bases at J; junction bases unmatched: 6. CDR3 region: CSVERGLAGGPHNEQFF. The CDR3, as DNA: TGCAGCGTTGAAAGGGGACTAGCGGGAGGGCCTCACAATGAGCAGTTCTTC.

This clone was observed a handful of times. This rearrangement joins TRBV28 to TRBJ1-2, with 10 bases identical to TRBD1. Trimming at V came to 3 bases and at J to 2 bases, leaving 3 bases not matched to a gene. Germline V gives CDR1 MDHEN, CDR2 SYDVKM. The CDR3 totals 15 residues. The CDR3 DNA sequence: TGTGCCAGCAGTTTCCCGGGACAGGGGAACTATGGCTACACCTTC. Protein: CASSFPGQGNYGYTF.

The V and J genes are TRBV28 and TRBJ1-2, with D uncertain. This CDR3 is built from 13 residues. Germline-derived CDR1 and CDR2 are MDHEN and SYDVKM. V lost 5 bases, J lost 8 bases, and 15 bases lay in between. CDR3 loop: CASSPGSIHGYTF. The CDR3 DNA reads as TGTGCCAGCAGTCCCGGGTCAATCCACGGCTACACCTTC.

The V and J genes are TRBV28 and TRBJ1-1; no clear D gene. The CDR3 is 14 amino acids. V lost 6 bases, J lost 2 bases, and 13 bases lay in between. The V gene's germline CDR1 is MDHEN and CDR2 SYDVKM. The CDR3 is CASRPWAENTEAFF. CDR3 in DNA: TGTGCCAGCAGACCATGGGCAGAAAACACTGAAGCTTTCTTT. Based on the CDR3 plus reference TRBV28 and TRBJ1-1, the full variable domain is DVKVTQSSRYLVKRTGEKVFLECVQDMDHENMFWYRQDPGLGLRLIYFSYDVKMKEKGDIPEGYSVSREKKERFSLILESASTNQTSMYLCASRPWAENTEAFFGQGTRLTVV.

This rearrangement joins TRBV7-2 to TRBJ1-2; D not certain. Trimming stripped 2 bases from V and 8 bases from J, with 15 bases between. Germline lookup yields CDR1 SGHTA and CDR2 FQGNSA. The CDR3 is made up of 14 amino acids. The CDR3, as DNA: TGTGCCAGCAGCTTATTCGAGGGCTTTGAAGGCTACACCTTC. It translates to CASSLFEGFEGYTF.

CDR3 region: CASTEPRASGNTIYF. Here the CDR3 DNA reads TGTGCCAGCACCGAACCCCGAGCCTCTGGAAACACCATATATTTT. The rearrangement links TRBV28 to TRBJ1-3; no firm D call. The CDR3 spans 15 residues. V lost 7 bases, J lost 0 bases, and 13 bases lay in between. Germline V lookup: CDR1 MDHEN, CDR2 SYDVKM.

The genes are TRBV9 and TRBJ2-2, with 10 bases matching TRBD2. The CDR3 consists of 17 residues. The V gene's germline CDR1 is SGDLS and CDR2 YYNGEE. V dropped 1 base and J dropped 0; count of bases not matched to a gene: 3. The CDR3 sequence: CASSVLAGATNTGELFF. As DNA, the CDR3 is TGTGCCAGCAGCGTACTAGCGGGAGCGACGAACACCGGGGAGCTGTTTTTT.

The chain uses TRBV5-4 and TRBJ2-1; 9 bases are a match to TRBD2. CDR3 length equals 16 residues. Germline CDR1 and CDR2: SGHNT and YYREEE (reference sequence). The ends lost 4 bases at V and 5 bases at J; junction bases unmatched: 10. As DNA, the CDR3 is TGTGCCAGCAGCACGAAGCGGGGGGAGGAGAACAATGAGCAGTTCTTC. Amino acid sequence: CASSTKRGEENNEQFF.